This T cell receptor beta chain was recorded in a study of blood T cell repertoires in COVID-19. Background on the study: Whether acute or convalescent, the COVID-19 samples came from the United States, Italy and Spain. PBMCs, B-cell-depleted T cells, or T cells provided the cDNA or gDNA that made up the material.

Source study methods: The authors estimated nucleated cell counts from reference gene primer amplification. Profiling relied on immunoSEQ multiplex PCR, and the TCRdb table lists in-frame clones only, not all of them. V and J calls and clone size are as listed in that table; D and trimming were resolved from the DNA. The profile shows around 120,000 clones, more than 75% of them singletons. Germline-derived CDR1 and CDR2 are KGHSH and LQKENI. With V trimmed by 4 bases and J by 4 bases, 8 bases remained unmatched. The CDR3 length is 16 residues. The genes are TRBV18 and TRBJ1-4; 8 bases are a match to TRBD1. The sequence came from a man aged 50-59 years with active COVID-19. Sequenced material: peripheral blood. This CDR3 is CASSRRQGRDNEKLFF. Written as DNA, the CDR3 is TGTGCCAGCTCACGCAGACAGGGGCGGGATAATGAAAAACTGTTTTTT. Full variable domain (remainder filled in from reference TRBV18 and TRBJ1-4): NAGVMQNPRHLVRRRGQEARLRCSPMKGHSHVYWYRQLPEEGLKFMVYLQKENIIDESGMPKERFSAEFPKEGPSILRIQQVVRGDSAAYFCASSRRQGRDNEKLFFGSGTQLSVL.